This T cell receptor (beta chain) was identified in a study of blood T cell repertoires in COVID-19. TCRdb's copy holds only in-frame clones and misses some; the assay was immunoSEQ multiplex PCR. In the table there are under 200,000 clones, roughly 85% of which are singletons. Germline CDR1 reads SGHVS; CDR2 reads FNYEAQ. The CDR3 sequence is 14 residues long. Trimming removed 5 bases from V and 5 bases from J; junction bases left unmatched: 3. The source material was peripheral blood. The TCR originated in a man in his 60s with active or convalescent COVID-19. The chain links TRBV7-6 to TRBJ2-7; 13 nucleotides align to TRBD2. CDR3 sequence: CASSAGLAGDEQYF. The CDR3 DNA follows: TGTGCCAGCAGCGCCGGACTAGCGGGGGACGAGCAGTACTTC.